These T cell receptor beta chains were read from a single sample in a study of blood T cell repertoires in COVID-19. Here immunoSEQ multiplex PCR was the method, and the copy in TCRdb shows in-frame clones only, minus some. The table includes roughly 250,000 clones, less than 90% detected once. Sequences were obtained from peripheral blood. These receptors were collected from a woman in her 30s with COVID-19, enrolled during active disease. CDR3s include the opening cysteine and the closing phenylalanine or tryptophan. The order of the fields is J gene, V gene, D gene, clone size, CDR3 protein, CDR3 DNA. The D gene is left open where the match is weak. Expanded clones get a size class; other rows say once, few or many, or leave the size out.

TRBJ1-5 TRBV19 TRBD1 . CASTKGTAYSNQPQHF TGTGCCAGTACTAAAGGGACAGCTTATAGCAATCAGCCCCAGCATTTT
TRBJ2-1 TRBV5-1 TRBD2 . CASSVGTSGGASNEQFF TGCGCCAGCAGCGTCGGGACTAGCGGGGGGGCCTCGAATGAGCAGTTCTTC
TRBJ1-2 TRBV6-5 . . CASSYSSGNYGYTF TGTGCCAGCAGTTACAGTTCAGGGAACTATGGCTACACCTTC
TRBJ2-1 TRBV15 . . CATSPSNEQFF TGTGCCACCAGCCCCTCCAATGAGCAGTTCTTC
TRBJ2-3 TRBV5-1 TRBD2 . CASSLVGSGGPTDTQYF TGCGCCAGCAGCTTGGTTGGTAGCGGGGGGCCCACAGATACGCAGTATTTT
TRBJ2-1 TRBV7-2 . . CASSLNANNEQFF TGTGCCAGCAGCTTAAACGCGAACAATGAGCAGTTCTTC
TRBJ1-5 TRBV5-1 . . CASSPQGGSNQPQHF TGCGCCAGTTCACCCCAGGGAGGTAGCAATCAGCCCCAGCATTTT
TRBJ1-5 TRBV18 . once CASSPRGDQPQHF TGTGCCAGCTCACCACGGGGAGATCAGCCCCAGCATTTT
TRBJ1-1 TRBV11-2 . few CASSLDWAGAEAFF TGTGCCAGCAGCTTAGATTGGGCAGGGGCTGAAGCTTTCTTT
TRBJ1-1 TRBV5-1 TRBD1 . CASSFHRGGVSTEAFF TGCGCCAGCAGCTTTCACAGGGGCGGGGTGAGCACTGAAGCTTTCTTT
TRBJ2-7 TRBV6-5 TRBD1 . CASRDRVTYEQYF TGTGCCAGCCGAGACAGGGTCACCTACGAGCAGTACTTC
TRBJ2-1 TRBV19 . many CASSLGAPSYNEQFF TGTGCCAGTAGCCTAGGGGCCCCTTCCTACAATGAGCAGTTCTTC
TRBJ1-2 TRBV4-2 . . CASSQRTVTPYGYTF TGTGCCAGCAGCCAGCGGACAGTCACCCCCTATGGCTACACCTTC
TRBJ1-2 TRBV19 TRBD1 . CASKTGARANYGYTF TGTGCCAGCAAGACAGGGGCGAGAGCTAACTATGGCTACACCTTC
TRBJ2-2 TRBV5-1 TRBD1 . CASSFNRGVNTGELFF TGCGCCAGCAGCTTCAACAGGGGCGTGAACACCGGGGAGCTGTTTTTT
TRBJ2-3 TRBV6-5 . few CASSYSLEGMNTQYF TGTGCCAGCAGTTACTCACTAGAAGGGATGAATACGCAGTATTTT
TRBJ2-7 TRBV20-1 . . CSARLAYEQYF TGCAGTGCTAGACTAGCTTACGAGCAGTACTTC
TRBJ1-6 TRBV27 . . CASSYTGYNSPLHF TGTGCCAGCAGTTATACAGGGTATAATTCACCCCTCCACTTT
TRBJ1-6 TRBV20-1 TRBD1 . CSASPPPAWDRRNSPLHF TGCAGTGCTAGTCCCCCCCCCGCCTGGGACAGGAGGAATTCACCCCTCCACTTT
TRBJ2-7 TRBV14 . . CASSQEIGEGTHSYEQYF TGTGCCAGCAGCCAAGAAATTGGAGAAGGGACACACTCCTACGAGCAGTACTTC
TRBJ1-6 TRBV28 TRBD1 . CASNNRGGNSPLHF TGTGCCAGCAATAACAGGGGGGGCAATTCACCCCTCCATTTT
TRBJ2-7 TRBV4-1 TRBD2 . CASSRARGGRDEQYF TGCGCCAGCAGCCGCGCCCGGGGGGGCAGGGACGAGCAGTACTTC
TRBJ2-1 TRBV2 TRBD1 . CASFQDRGLSEQFF TGTGCCAGCTTTCAGGACAGGGGGCTCAGTGAGCAGTTCTTC
TRBJ2-5 TRBV5-1 TRBD2 . CASSLTSGGTSLQETQYF TGCGCCAGCAGCTTAACTAGCGGGGGGACCTCCCTCCAAGAGACCCAGTACTTC
TRBJ1-1 TRBV5-4 . . CASSFRGGTEAFF TGTGCCAGCAGCTTCCGGGGGGGCACTGAAGCTTTCTTT
TRBJ1-3 TRBV27 . . CASSLRFGSGNTIYF TGTGCCAGCTCCTTGCGGTTTGGCTCTGGAAACACCATATATTTT
TRBJ2-2 TRBV6-5 . . CASKLGLFTGELFF TGTGCCAGTAAACTGGGACTGTTCACCGGGGAGCTGTTTTTT
TRBJ1-1 TRBV28 . . CASSWGQGSTEAFF TGTGCCAGCAGTTGGGGGCAGGGAAGCACTGAAGCTTTCTTT
TRBJ2-7 TRBV21-1 . . CASSNEQQGTLSYEQYF TGTGCCAGCAGCAACGAACAACAGGGTACCCTCTCCTACGAGCAGTACTTC
TRBJ2-4 TRBV23-1 . . CASSQFTGEANIQYF TGCGCCAGCAGCCAATTTACAGGGGAGGCGAACATTCAGTACTTC
TRBJ2-5 TRBV6-5 . . CASSPGTADQETQYF TGTGCCAGCAGTCCCGGGACTGCGGACCAAGAGACCCAGTACTTC
TRBJ1-2 TRBV9 TRBD1 . CASSGAGTGGWPIYGYTF TGTGCCAGCAGCGGCGCCGGGACAGGGGGGTGGCCCATCTATGGCTACACCTTC
TRBJ2-5 TRBV12-3/TRBV12-4 . . CASQGRETQYF TGTGCCAGTCAGGGGAGAGAGACCCAGTACTTC
TRBJ1-2 TRBV25-1 TRBD1 once CASSERGTGQHYGYTF TGTGCCAGCAGTGAGAGGGGAACGGGACAGCACTATGGCTACACCTTC
TRBJ1-6 TRBV3-1/TRBV3-2 . . CASSQGANYNSPLHF TGTGCCAGCAGCCAAGGAGCGAACTATAATTCACCCCTCCACTTT
TRBJ2-3 TRBV6-5 . . CATQKMGPGDTQYF TGTGCCACCCAAAAGATGGGGCCGGGAGATACGCAGTATTTT
TRBJ2-3 TRBV12-3/TRBV12-4 TRBD1 . CASTLTGTDTQYF TGTGCCAGCACCTTGACAGGGACAGATACGCAGTATTTT
TRBJ1-2 TRBV10-3 . . CAISVQAQGNYGYTF TGTGCCATCAGCGTACAGGCCCAGGGAAACTATGGCTACACCTTC
TRBJ1-2 TRBV9 TRBD1 . CASNPSPGTVYGYTF TGTGCCAGCAACCCCTCCCCCGGGACAGTCTATGGCTACACCTTC
TRBJ2-1 TRBV5-6 . . CASSPTDNEQFF TGTGCCAGCAGCCCCACTGACAATGAGCAGTTCTTC
TRBJ2-7 TRBV19 TRBD2 . CASSLRTSGGHSYEQYF TGTGCCAGTAGTCTCCGGACTAGCGGGGGCCACTCCTACGAGCAGTACTTC
TRBJ1-4 TRBV30 . . CAWSDPREGEKLFF TGTGCCTGGAGTGACCCTAGGGAGGGTGAAAAACTGTTTTTT
TRBJ1-1 TRBV29-1 . once CSVEWRNTVGFAGAFF TGCAGCGTTGAGTGGAGAAACACCGTAGGTTTCGCCGGAGCTTTCTTT
TRBJ2-7 TRBV28 TRBD2 . CASSSPTGGKGGYEQYF TGTGCCAGCAGTTCCCCGACGGGGGGGAAAGGAGGCTACGAGCAGTACTTC
TRBJ2-1 TRBV11-3 . many CASSLRVGKQFF TGTGCCAGCAGCCTCCGGGTCGGGAAGCAGTTCTTC
TRBJ2-1 TRBV14 TRBD2 . CASSQLAGTYNEQFF TGTGCCAGCAGCCAATTAGCGGGGACTTACAATGAGCAGTTCTTC
TRBJ2-7 TRBV6-5 . once CASSYSGQSYEQYF TGTGCCAGCAGTTACTCGGGGCAGAGCTACGAGCAGTACTTC
TRBJ1-1 TRBV10-1 . . CASSDRDTEAFF TGCGCCAGCAGTGACCGAGACACTGAAGCTTTCTTT
TRBJ2-4 TRBV27 . . CASGAGNTKNIQYF TGTGCCAGTGGGGCAGGGAATACCAAAAACATTCAGTACTTC
TRBJ2-7 TRBV18 TRBD1 once CASSPLGQRSGAYEQYF TGTGCCAGCTCACCTCTGGGACAGCGCAGCGGAGCCTACGAGCAGTACTTC
TRBJ1-1 TRBV9 TRBD1 . CASSLSGGTEAFF TGTGCCAGCAGCTTATCAGGGGGCACTGAAGCTTTCTTT
TRBJ1-1 TRBV6-6 TRBD1 . CASSPRDRGRLNTEAFF TGTGCCAGCAGTCCCCGGGACAGGGGACGATTGAACACTGAAGCTTTCTTT
TRBJ1-2 TRBV5-1 . few CASSWGGDYTF TGCGCCAGCAGCTGGGGAGGGGACTACACCTTC
TRBJ2-3 TRBV3-1/TRBV3-2 TRBD2 . CASSQDTRGADTQYF TGTGCCAGCAGCCAAGATACCCGGGGGGCAGATACGCAGTATTTT
TRBJ1-2 TRBV4-1 . few CASSQASGDGYTF TGCGCCAGCAGCCAAGCCTCCGGGGATGGCTACACCTTC
TRBJ1-2 TRBV28 . once CASSNIDYGYTF TGTGCCAGCAGCAACATTGATTATGGCTACACCTTC
TRBJ1-2 TRBV5-4 . . CASSLEGGAKGYTF TGTGCCAGCAGCTTAGAGGGAGGTGCAAAAGGCTACACCTTC
TRBJ1-6 TRBV5-8 . . CARSEWQGHNSPLHF TGTGCCAGGAGCGAGTGGCAGGGCCATAATTCACCCCTCCACTTT
TRBJ2-3 TRBV19 TRBD2 . CASSVGLGSDTQYF TGTGCCAGTAGTGTCGGACTAGGATCTGATACGCAGTATTTT
TRBJ2-7 TRBV6-5 . . CASSYSKGPEQYF TGTGCCAGCAGTTACTCGAAGGGGCCCGAGCAGTACTTC